The 24 T cell receptor beta chains reported below all come from one sample, sequenced in a study of T cell responses to AZD1222 COVID-19 vaccine. Method: immunoSEQ multiplex PCR; TCRdb's copy keeps in-frame clones and lacks some. The table shows approximately 90,000 clones, with roughly 85% occurring only once. The sequencing here drew on peripheral blood, taken on day 0 of AZD1222 vaccination. The source is an adult in good health.

This chain connects TRBV27 to TRBJ1-2; maybe TRBD1 (5 bases). The CDR3 runs 12 residues. Germline V gives CDR1 MNHEY, CDR2 SMNVEV (reference sequence). Trimming pared 5 bases from V and 3 bases from J, leaving 7 bases between. CDR3 residues: CASSGGYYGYTF. For the CDR3, the DNA is TGTGCCAGCAGTGGGGGGTACTATGGCTACACCTTC.

This clone showed up just once. V and J are TRBV19 and TRBJ2-3, with D possibly called TRBD1 or TRBD2 (5 bases each). The germline V and J ends were trimmed by 4 bases and 5 bases, with 22 bases remaining between them. Germline lookup yields CDR1 LNHDA and CDR2 SQIVND (reference sequence). The CDR3 spans 17 residues. The DNA for the CDR3 is TGTGCCAGTAGTACTGGGACCCGGCAGGGTTTAATAGATACGCAGTATTTT. Translation gives CASSTGTRQGLIDTQYF.

The V call is TRBV27, the J call TRBJ1-1; tentative D call: TRBD1 (6 bases). V lost 6 bases, J lost 5 bases, and 16 bases lay in between. Looked up from germline, CDR1 is MNHEY and CDR2 is SMNVEV (reference sequence). CDR3 length: 14 amino acids. The CDR3 protein is CASRNRARTTEAFF. CDR3 DNA sequence: TGTGCCAGCAGGAACAGGGCCAGGACTACTGAAGCTTTCTTT.

The CDR3: CASSYARARFNEQFF. CDR3 DNA: TGTGCCAGCAGTTACGCCAGGGCAAGATTCAATGAGCAGTTCTTC. The rearrangement links TRBV6-5 to TRBJ2-1, with D perhaps matching TRBD1 (5 bases). V dropped 2 bases and J dropped 6 bases, with 14 bases sitting between them. CDR1 is MNHEY and CDR2 is SVGAGI in the germline V gene. The CDR3 is 15 residues long.

The chain uses TRBV2 and TRBJ1-2, with TRBD1 matching over 7 bases. This CDR3 has 13 residues. Germline trimming cut 6 bases from V and 3 bases from J; bases unmatched to any gene: 4. Per the germline V gene, CDR1 is SNHLY and CDR2 is FYNNEI. CDR3 residues: CASRRQGDYGYTF. DNA of the CDR3: TGTGCCAGCAGAAGACAGGGCGACTATGGCTACACCTTC.

The genes are TRBV7-2 and TRBJ2-7, with 11 bases aligning to TRBD2. The CDR3 extends over 14 amino acids. Germline CDR1 and CDR2: SGHTA and FQGNSA. V was pared by 4 bases and J by 6 bases, with 5 bases of the junction left unmatched. The CDR3 coding sequence is TGTGCCAGCAGCTCGGGACTAGCGGAAAGCGAGCAGTACTTC. It yields the protein CASSSGLAESEQYF.

As regards this clone: One end of the junction does not line up with germline, which may come from a read error. Distinct nucleotide sequences in the sample also encode this CDR3. The V call is TRBV3-1 (or the pseudogene TRBV3-2), the J call TRBJ1-3; D is unclear. CDR1 LGHDT and CDR2 YNNKEL come from the germline V gene (reference sequence). CDR3 length: 11 residues. In nucleotides, the CDR3 is TGTGCCACCAGCTCTGGAAACACCATATATTTT. Its protein product is CATSSGNTIYF.

This sequence joins TRBV28 and TRBJ2-1; TRBD1 aligns across 9 bases. Germline V gene sequence: CDR1 MDHEN, CDR2 SYDVKM. V trimming: 8 bases; J trimming: 7 bases; junction bases outside the gene matches: 18. The CDR3 length is 17 residues. The CDR3 is CASGIGEFGTGLNEQFF. The CDR3 DNA is TGTGCCAGCGGGATAGGGGAATTCGGGACAGGGTTAAATGAGCAGTTCTTC.

This clone appeared a single time. The chain uses TRBV9 and TRBJ2-3, with a possible D match to TRBD2 (6 bases). Germline assignment: CDR1 SGDLS and CDR2 YYNGEE. Trimming shortened V by 7 bases and J by 1 base, and 10 bases separated the two germline ends. This CDR3 comprises 13 residues. CDR3 residues: CASVGLRTDTQYF. The CDR3 DNA is TGTGCCAGCGTGGGACTTCGCACAGATACGCAGTATTTT.

This chain joins TRBV24-1 and TRBJ2-1; 10 bases map to TRBD1. Germline CDR1 and CDR2: KGHDR and SFDVKD. Trimming removed 3 bases from V and 3 bases from J; junction bases left unmatched: 7. The CDR3 is made up of 17 amino acids. CDR3 nucleotide sequence: TGTGCCACCAGTGATCCCGCGGGACAGGGGAACTACAATGAGCAGTTCTTC. This encodes CATSDPAGQGNYNEQFF.

The V gene is TRBV5-1, the J gene TRBJ2-2; 12 bases fit TRBD1. Germline V gene lookup returns CDR1 SGHRS and CDR2 YFSETQ. The ends lost 4 bases at V and 7 bases at J; junction bases unmatched: 5. This CDR3 is built from 15 residues. CDR3 in DNA: TGCGCCAGCAGCCCGGGACAGGGGGCCGTCGGGGAGCTGTTTTTT. Its translation: CASSPGQGAVGELFF.

The V and J genes are TRBV6-5 and TRBJ2-1, with D maybe TRBD1 (5 bases). CDR1 is MNHEY and CDR2 is SVGAGI in the germline V gene. The CDR3 consists of 13 residues. Trimming left V 6 bases short and J 7 bases short, with 13 bases between. The CDR3 bases are TGTGCCAGCAGCCCCCAGGGTGAGAATGAGCAGTTCTTC. This codes for CASSPQGENEQFF.

In DNA, the CDR3 is TGTGCCAGCAGCGCGGGACTATCCGACACCGGGGAGCTGTTTTTT. This encodes CASSAGLSDTGELFF. This rearrangement joins TRBV5-8 to TRBJ2-2; 7 bases are a match to TRBD2. Trimming cost V 4 bases and J 3 bases; bases outside gene matches: 6. CDR3 length: 15 residues. Germline V gene data show CDR1 as SGHTS and CDR2 as YDEGEE. Complete variable domain (other parts from reference TRBV5-8 and TRBJ2-2): EAGVTQSPTHLIKTRGQQATLRCSPISGHTSVYWYQQALGLGLQFLLWYDEGEERNRGNFPPRFSGRQFPNYSSELNVNALELEDSALYLCASSAGLSDTGELFFGEGSRLTVL.

The chain combines TRBV4-3 with TRBJ2-1; tentative D call: TRBD1 (6 bases). The V end was cut by 2 bases, the J end by 2 bases, with 10 bases between. This CDR3 comprises 15 residues. Per the germline V gene, CDR1 is LGHNA and CDR2 is YSLEER. CDR3: CASSQTQGTYNEQFF. Written as DNA, the CDR3 is TGCGCCAGCAGCCAAACTCAGGGGACCTACAATGAGCAGTTCTTC.

The V and J genes are TRBV11-3 and TRBJ2-7; no definite D call. Trimming shortened V by 2 bases and J by 4 bases, and 6 bases separated the two germline ends. The germline gives CDR1 SGHNT, CDR2 YENEEA. This CDR3 has 12 residues. This chain's CDR3 is CASSLNLYEQYF. CDR3 coding DNA: TGTGCCAGCAGCTTAAATCTGTACGAGCAGTACTTC. Complete variable domain (other parts from reference TRBV11-3 and TRBJ2-7): EAGVVQSPRYKIIEKKQPVAFWCNPISGHNTLYWYLQNLGQGPELLIRYENEEAVDDSQLPKDRFSAERLKGVDSTLKIQPAELGDSAVYLCASSLNLYEQYFGPGTRLTVT.

The rearrangement uses TRBV7-2 and TRBJ1-2, with TRBD1 identical over 7 bases. Trimming took 5 bases from V and 2 from J; bases not matched to a gene: 5. The CDR3 has 14 amino acids. CDR1 and CDR2 (germline): SGHTA, FQGNSA. CDR3 in amino acids: CASSARGRNYGYTF. CDR3 nucleotide sequence: TGTGCCAGCAGCGCGAGGGGGCGGAACTATGGCTACACCTTC.

This clone was observed a single time. This chain joins TRBV10-3 and TRBJ2-1; 8 bases map to TRBD1. Germline V gene sequence: CDR1 ENHRY, CDR2 SYGVKD. Trimming cost V 8 bases and J 5 bases; bases outside gene matches: 8. This CDR3 spans 14 amino acids. CDR3 in DNA: TGTGCCATCTGGGCGCGGGACAGGAACAATGAGCAGTTCTTC. It is translated as CAIWARDRNNEQFF.

The CDR3 DNA reads TGTGCCAGCAGCCACACGGAGACAGGGGTTAATGGCTACACCTTC. The encoded protein is CASSHTETGVNGYTF. The J gene is TRBJ1-2, the V gene TRBV28; 8 nucleotides agree with TRBD1. This CDR3 has 15 residues. The J segment lost 6 bases and the V segment lost 6 bases, leaving 12 bases of the junction unmatched. The V gene's germline CDR1 is MDHEN and CDR2 SYDVKM.

This chain joins TRBV19 and TRBJ1-4; TRBD1 agrees at 7 bases. The germline CDR1 and CDR2 sequences are LNHDA and SQIVND (reference sequence). This CDR3 is 14 amino acids long. After removal of 9 bases from V and 5 bases from J, the junction contained 9 bases not matched to a gene. CDR3 in DNA: TGTGCCAGCGCCCCAGGGGGTTCGAATGAAAAACTGTTTTTT. This codes for CASAPGGSNEKLFF.

This clone was recorded once. The chain couples TRBV4-2 to TRBJ2-2, with TRBD2 identical over 10 bases. Germline V gene data show CDR1 as LGHNA and CDR2 as YNFKEQ. This CDR3 has 17 amino acids. The junction had 10 bases not matched to a gene; V was cut back by 3 bases and J by 6 bases. CDR3 sequence (DNA): TGTGCCAGCAGCCAGACTCGGACTAGCGGTAAACCCGGGGAGCTGTTTTTT. Residues: CASSQTRTSGKPGELFF.

This rearrangement joins TRBV28 to TRBJ1-4, with D possibly matching TRBD1 (6 bases). V gave up 5 bases and J gave up 7 bases, with 17 bases separating them. The CDR3 length is 15 residues. The germline CDR1 and CDR2 sequences are MDHEN and SYDVKM. The CDR3 loop is CASSTPTGATEKLFF. Here the CDR3 DNA reads TGTGCCAGCAGTACCCCCACGGGGGCGACTGAAAAACTGTTTTTT.

This sequence joins TRBV7-2 and TRBJ2-3; the D is unclear. The V end lost 9 bases, the J end lost 3 bases, and 19 bases lay between the germline ends. Germline-derived CDR1 and CDR2 are SGHTA and FQGNSA. The CDR3 runs 15 residues. For the CDR3, the DNA is TGTGCCAGTGAGAAACGGGCCAGTAGAACAGATACGCAGTATTTT. Translation gives CASEKRASRTDTQYF.

The chain recombines TRBV7-2 with TRBJ2-7; D may be TRBD2 (6 bases). CDR3 length: 15 amino acids. V gave up 0 bases and J gave up 3 bases, with 12 bases separating them. Germline assignment: CDR1 SGHTA and CDR2 FQGNSA. CDR3 nucleotides: TGTGCCAGCAGCTTAGCTCCGGGACTGAGCTACGAGCAGTACTTC. Translating gives CASSLAPGLSYEQYF.

The V call is TRBV28, the J call TRBJ2-7; the D gene is possibly TRBD1 (5 bases). The CDR3 spans 13 residues. Germline V gene sequence: CDR1 MDHEN, CDR2 SYDVKM. Trimming removed 7 bases from V and 1 base from J, with 11 bases in between. The CDR3 DNA reads TGTGCCAGCATAAAACAGGCATCCTACGAGCAGTACTTC. Encoded protein: CASIKQASYEQYF. The full variable domain, rest sourced from reference TRBV28 and TRBJ2-7, is DVKVTQSSRYLVKRTGEKVFLECVQDMDHENMFWYRQDPGLGLRLIYFSYDVKMKEKGDIPEGYSVSREKKERFSLILESASTNQTSMYLCASIKQASYEQYFGPGTRLTVT.